Detailed here is one T cell receptor (beta chain). This sample was taken from a study of tumor-infiltrating lymphocytes in oesophageal squamous cell carcinoma. CDR1 is SGHTA and CDR2 is FQGTGA in the germline V gene. V lost 5 bases, J lost 3 bases, and 11 bases lay in between. CDR3 length: 13 amino acids. TCRdb used MiXCR to reprocess the PCR reads, holding one entry per CDR3 protein. Of roughly 16,000 distinct CDR3 sequences in the sample, approximately 46% were seen once. Source material: esophageal tumor tissue. This clonotype was obtained from a male donor with esophageal squamous cell carcinoma. V is TRBV7-3 and J is TRBJ2-7; possibly TRBD1 for D (6 bases). The DNA of the CDR3 is TGTGCCAGCAGCAGCAGGGGCGGCTACGAGCAGTACTTC. It is translated as CASSSRGGYEQYF.